The entry below describes one T cell receptor (beta chain). Germline V gene sequence: CDR1 MNHEY, CDR2 SVGAGI. The CDR3 is 14 amino acids. The cDNA for TCR beta came from 5'RACE template switching with UMIs. Each CDR3 protein gets one entry in TCRdb, which reprocessed the 5' RACE reads and gives no DNA. The specimen's table records fewer than 550,000 distinct CDR3 sequences. These data come from a study of T cells expressing NK-cell markers. The chain couples TRBV6-5 to TRBJ2-2; the TCRdb D gene call, TRBD2, has no DNA to confirm it. The sequencing sample was made of blood T cells: a sorted CD56 or NKG2C T cell subset, CD4+ or CD8+ T cells, or bulk PBMC T cells (not recorded which). This sequence was found in a woman between 50 and 59 years old in good health. CDR3 sequence: CASSRLGGYGELFF.